This T cell receptor (beta chain) was identified in a study of blood T cells in healthy people across ages. Study details: T cells yielded about one barcoded beta molecule per two cells through template switching.

Points from the study as a whole: The study could not conclusively compare naive and antigen-experienced cells, given its unsorted PBMCs. In older individuals, TCR beta diversity per million T cells was lower, falling roughly linearly with age. With donor CMV status unknown, expanded clonotype changes were possibly confounded.

Of note for this clonotype: Its antigen is not known.

A J-beta primer mix and a sample-barcoded 5' primer were used in a second PCR of about 6 to 12 cycles. TCRdb ran MiXCR on the 5' RACE reads and lists one entry per CDR3 protein. The sample yields 650,000 to 950,000 distinct CDR3 sequences, more than 40% seen once. Germline V gene data show CDR1 as SGHDT and CDR2 as YYEEEE. This CDR3 is 15 amino acids long. Deletions cut 0 bases from V and 1 base from J, with 9 bases between. The receptor comes from a man aged 55 to 69 in good health. Sequenced sample: blood. The chain joins TRBV5-6 to TRBJ2-3; D perhaps matches TRBD1 (6 bases). Here the CDR3 DNA reads TGTGCCAGCAGCTTGGTGGGGGCTCGCACAGATACGCAGTATTTT. This sequence encodes CASSLVGARTDTQYF.